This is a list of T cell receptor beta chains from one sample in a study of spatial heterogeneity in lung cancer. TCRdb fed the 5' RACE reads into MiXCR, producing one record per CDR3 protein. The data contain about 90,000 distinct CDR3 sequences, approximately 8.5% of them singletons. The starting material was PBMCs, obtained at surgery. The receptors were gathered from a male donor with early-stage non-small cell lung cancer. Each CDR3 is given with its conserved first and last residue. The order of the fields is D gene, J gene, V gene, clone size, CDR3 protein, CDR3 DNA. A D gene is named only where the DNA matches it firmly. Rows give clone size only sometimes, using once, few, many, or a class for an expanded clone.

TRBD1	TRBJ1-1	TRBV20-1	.	CSARDGTGHVTFF	TGCAGTGCTAGAGATGGGACAGGGCATGTAACTTTCTTT
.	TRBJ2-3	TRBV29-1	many	CSVQKGEPDTQYF	TGCAGCGTTCAGAAAGGGGAGCCAGATACGCAGTATTTT
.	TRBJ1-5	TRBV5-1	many	CASSLEGDRSQPQHF	TGCGCCAGCAGCTTGGAGGGGGATCGGAGTCAGCCCCAGCATTTT
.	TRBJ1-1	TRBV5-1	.	CASSLSGATEAFF	TGCGCCAGCAGCTTGTCCGGGGCCACTGAAGCTTTCTTT
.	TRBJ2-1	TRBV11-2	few	CASSLARLYNEQFF	TGTGCCAGCAGCTTAGCACGGCTCTACAATGAGCAGTTCTTC
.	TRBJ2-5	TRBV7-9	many	CASSLSAGGQTQYF	TGTGCCAGCAGCTTAAGTGCCGGGGGGCAGACCCAGTACTTC
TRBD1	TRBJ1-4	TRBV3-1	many	CASSGWTGATNEKLFF	TGTGCCAGCAGCGGATGGACAGGGGCAACTAATGAAAAACTGTTTTTT
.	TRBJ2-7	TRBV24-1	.	CATSEQGYEQYF	TGTGCCACCAGTGAACAGGGCTACGAGCAGTACTTC
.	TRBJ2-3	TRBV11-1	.	CASRSGSTDTQYF	TGTGCCAGCAGGTCCGGGAGCACAGATACGCAGTATTTT
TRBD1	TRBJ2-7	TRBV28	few	CASSRYPGTGGLEQYF	TGTGCCAGCAGCCGCTACCCCGGGACAGGGGGGTTAGAGCAGTACTTC
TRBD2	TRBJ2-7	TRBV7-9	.	CASSSSGGRNEQYF	TGTGCCAGCAGCTCTAGCGGGGGTAGAAACGAGCAGTACTTC
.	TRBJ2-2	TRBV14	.	CASSPWTANTGELFF	TGTGCCAGCAGCCCTTGGACAGCGAACACCGGGGAGCTGTTTTTT
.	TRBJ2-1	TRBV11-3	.	CASSLDPPGEQFF	TGTGCCAGCAGCTTGGACCCTCCCGGTGAGCAGTTCTTC
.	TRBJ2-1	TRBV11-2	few	CASSPDLGIEQFF	TGTGCCAGCAGCCCAGATCTAGGTATTGAGCAGTTCTTC
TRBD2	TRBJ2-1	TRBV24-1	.	CATSGVAGVAYNEQFF	TGTGCCACCAGTGGCGTAGCGGGAGTTGCCTACAATGAGCAGTTCTTC
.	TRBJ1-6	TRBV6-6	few	CALRTGAGSSNSPLHF	TGTGCCCTCCGCACTGGGGCGGGGTCTTCGAATTCACCCCTCCACTTT
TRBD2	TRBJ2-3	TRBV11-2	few	CASSTQRGPTDTQYF	TGTGCCAGCAGCACCCAGCGGGGACCCACAGATACGCAGTATTTT
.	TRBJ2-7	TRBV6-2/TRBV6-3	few	CASSSGPGAPYEQYF	TGTGCCAGCAGTTCCGGGCCGGGGGCACCCTACGAGCAGTACTTC
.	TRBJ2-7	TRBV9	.	CASSGTSSYEQYF	TGTGCCAGCAGCGGGACAAGCTCCTACGAGCAGTACTTC
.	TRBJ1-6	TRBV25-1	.	CASRALGLPLHF	TGTGCCAGCAGGGCGTTGGGGTTACCCCTCCACTTT
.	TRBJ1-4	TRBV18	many	CASSPLPGRTNEKLFF	TGTGCCAGCTCACCACTGCCAGGGAGAACCAATGAAAAACTGTTTTTT
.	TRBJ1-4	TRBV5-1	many	CASSPGHRGEKLFF	TGCGCCAGCAGCCCGGGACACCGGGGAGAAAAACTGTTTTTT
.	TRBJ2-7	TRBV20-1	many	CSATPGSSYEQYF	TGCAGTGCTACTCCCGGGAGCTCCTACGAGCAGTACTTC
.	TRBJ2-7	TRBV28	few	CASRAATYEQYF	TGTGCCAGCAGGGCAGCCACCTACGAGCAGTACTTC
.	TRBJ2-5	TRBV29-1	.	CSVPRSAKTETQYF	TGCAGCGTCCCCCGGAGTGCAAAAACAGAGACCCAGTACTTC
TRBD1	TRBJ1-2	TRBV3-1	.	CASSPTGSGYTF	TGTGCCAGCAGCCCGACAGGGAGTGGCTACACCTTC
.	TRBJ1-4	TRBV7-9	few	CASSLARGGPDEKLFF	TGTGCCAGCAGCTTAGCGCGAGGGGGGCCGGATGAAAAACTGTTTTTT
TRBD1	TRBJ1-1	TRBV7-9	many	CASSFGQGGTEAFF	TGTGCCAGCAGCTTCGGACAGGGGGGGACTGAAGCTTTCTTT
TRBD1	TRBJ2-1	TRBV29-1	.	CSVEAPSGQVLSYNEQFF	TGCAGCGTTGAAGCCCCCTCAGGACAGGTCCTCTCCTACAATGAGCAGTTCTTC
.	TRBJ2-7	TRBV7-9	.	CASSLGGDRYEQYF	TGTGCCAGCAGCTTGGGCGGGGACCGGTACGAGCAGTACTTC
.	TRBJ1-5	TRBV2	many	CASSSHRDRSSYQPQHF	TGTGCCAGCAGCTCTCACCGGGATAGAAGCAGCTATCAGCCCCAGCATTTT
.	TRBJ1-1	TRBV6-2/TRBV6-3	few	CASRISMGEAFF	TGTGCCAGCAGAATATCCATGGGAGAAGCTTTCTTT
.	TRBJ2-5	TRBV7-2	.	CASSLQKTQYF	TGTGCCAGCAGCTTACAAAAGACCCAGTACTTC
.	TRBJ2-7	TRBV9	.	CASSVGFQSSYEQYF	TGTGCCAGCAGCGTAGGTTTCCAGAGCTCCTACGAGCAGTACTTC
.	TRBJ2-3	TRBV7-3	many	CASSLTRDTQYF	TGTGCCAGCAGCTTAACGAGGGATACGCAGTATTTT
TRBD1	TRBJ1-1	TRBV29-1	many	CSGDRGHEAFF	TGCAGCGGAGACAGGGGGCATGAAGCTTTCTTT
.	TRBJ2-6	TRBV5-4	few	CASSLGGASGANVLTF	TGTGCCAGCAGCCTAGGTGGGGCGAGTGGGGCCAACGTCCTGACTTTC
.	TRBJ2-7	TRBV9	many	CATGGQGTF	TGTGCCACGGGGGGACAAGGGACCTTC
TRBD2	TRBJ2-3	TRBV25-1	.	CASSEGTSGSGSTDTQYF	TGTGCCAGCAGTGAAGGGACTAGCGGGAGTGGTAGCACAGATACGCAGTATTTT
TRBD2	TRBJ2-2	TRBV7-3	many	CASSSQRGPNTGELFF	TGTGCCAGCAGCTCACAGCGGGGCCCGAACACCGGGGAGCTGTTTTTT
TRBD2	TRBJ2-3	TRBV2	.	CASNSGGTDTQYF	TGTGCCAGCAATTCGGGGGGGACAGATACGCAGTATTTT